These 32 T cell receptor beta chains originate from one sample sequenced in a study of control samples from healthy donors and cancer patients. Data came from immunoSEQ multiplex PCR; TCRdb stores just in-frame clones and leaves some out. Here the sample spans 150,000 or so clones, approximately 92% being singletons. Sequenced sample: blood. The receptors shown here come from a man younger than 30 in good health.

The CDR3 DNA is TGTGCCAGCTCCCAAGGGACAGGGAGGACGAACTATGGCTACACCTTC. Translation: CASSQGTGRTNYGYTF. The rearrangement links TRBV18 to TRBJ1-2; 9 nucleotides align to TRBD1. Trimming took 6 bases from V and 2 from J; bases not matched to a gene: 10. CDR3 length equals 16 residues. The germline CDR1 and CDR2 sequences are KGHSH and LQKENI.

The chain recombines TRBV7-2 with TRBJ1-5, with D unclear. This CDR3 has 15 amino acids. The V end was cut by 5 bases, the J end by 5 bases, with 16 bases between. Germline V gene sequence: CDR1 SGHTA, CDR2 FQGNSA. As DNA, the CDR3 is TGTGCCAGCAGCGTAGACACAGTGCAGGATCAGCCCCAGCATTTT. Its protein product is CASSVDTVQDQPQHF.

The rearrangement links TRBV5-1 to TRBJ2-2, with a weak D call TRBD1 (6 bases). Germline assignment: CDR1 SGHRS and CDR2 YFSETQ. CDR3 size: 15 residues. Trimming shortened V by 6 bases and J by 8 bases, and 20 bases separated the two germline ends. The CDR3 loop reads CASKEDSHYWGELFF. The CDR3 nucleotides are TGCGCCAGCAAAGAGGACAGCCACTATTGGGGGGAGCTGTTTTTT.

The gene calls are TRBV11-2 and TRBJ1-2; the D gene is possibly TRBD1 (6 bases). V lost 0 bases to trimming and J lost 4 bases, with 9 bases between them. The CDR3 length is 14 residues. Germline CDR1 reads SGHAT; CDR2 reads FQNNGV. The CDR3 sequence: CASSLEGGAYGYTF. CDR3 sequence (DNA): TGTGCCAGCAGCTTAGAAGGGGGGGCCTATGGCTACACCTTC.

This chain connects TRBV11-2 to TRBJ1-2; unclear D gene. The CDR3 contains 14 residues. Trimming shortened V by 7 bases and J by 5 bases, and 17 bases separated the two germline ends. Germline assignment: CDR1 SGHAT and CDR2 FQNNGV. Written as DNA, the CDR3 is TGTGCCAGCACCTCGTACGGATATCTGTATGGCTACACCTTC. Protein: CASTSYGYLYGYTF.

In nucleotides, the CDR3 is TGTGCCAGCAGCCAAGATGGCGGGGGAATGTATACGCAGTATTTT. Translating it yields CASSQDGGGMYTQYF. This rearrangement joins TRBV4-2 to TRBJ2-3; 7 bases line up with TRBD2. After removal of 0 bases from V and 7 bases from J, the junction contained 7 bases not matched to a gene. Germline V lookup: CDR1 LGHNA, CDR2 YNFKEQ. This CDR3 region has 15 residues.

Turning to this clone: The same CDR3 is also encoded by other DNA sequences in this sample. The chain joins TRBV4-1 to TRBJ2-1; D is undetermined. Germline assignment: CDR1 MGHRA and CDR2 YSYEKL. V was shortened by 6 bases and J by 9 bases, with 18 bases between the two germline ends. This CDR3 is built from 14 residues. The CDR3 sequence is CASRLFFQSGEQFF. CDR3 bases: TGCGCCAGCAGGTTGTTTTTTCAGTCGGGTGAGCAGTTCTTC.

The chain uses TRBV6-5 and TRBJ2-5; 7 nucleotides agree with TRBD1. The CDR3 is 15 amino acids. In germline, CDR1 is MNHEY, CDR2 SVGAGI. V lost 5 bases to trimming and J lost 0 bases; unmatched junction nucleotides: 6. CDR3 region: CASSPQGVYQETQYF. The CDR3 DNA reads TGTGCCAGCAGTCCTCAGGGGGTGTACCAAGAGACCCAGTACTTC.

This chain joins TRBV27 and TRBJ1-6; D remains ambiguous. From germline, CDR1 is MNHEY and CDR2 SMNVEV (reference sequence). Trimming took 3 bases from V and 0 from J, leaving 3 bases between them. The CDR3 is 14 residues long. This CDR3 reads CASSFHSYNSPLHF. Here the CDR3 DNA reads TGTGCCAGCAGTTTTCACTCCTATAATTCACCCCTCCACTTT.

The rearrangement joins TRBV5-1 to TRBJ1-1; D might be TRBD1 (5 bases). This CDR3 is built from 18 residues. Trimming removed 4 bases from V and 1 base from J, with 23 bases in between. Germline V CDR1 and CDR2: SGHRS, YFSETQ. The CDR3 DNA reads TGCGCCAGCAGCGGCGGATTGTTCTTGACAGAGAGGAACACTGAAGCTTTCTTT. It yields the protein CASSGGLFLTERNTEAFF.

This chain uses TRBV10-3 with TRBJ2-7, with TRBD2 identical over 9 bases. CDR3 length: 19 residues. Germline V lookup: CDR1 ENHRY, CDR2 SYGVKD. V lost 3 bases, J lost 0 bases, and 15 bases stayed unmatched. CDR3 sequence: CAISDVLRVAGESSYEQYF. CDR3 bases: TGTGCCATCAGTGATGTCCTACGGGTAGCGGGGGAGAGCTCCTACGAGCAGTACTTC.

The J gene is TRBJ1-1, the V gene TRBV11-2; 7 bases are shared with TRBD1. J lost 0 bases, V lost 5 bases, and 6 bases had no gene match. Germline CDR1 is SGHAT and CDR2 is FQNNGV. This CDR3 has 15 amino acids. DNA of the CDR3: TGTGCCAGCAGCCGAGCGGGACAGCTGAACACTGAAGCTTTCTTT. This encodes CASSRAGQLNTEAFF.

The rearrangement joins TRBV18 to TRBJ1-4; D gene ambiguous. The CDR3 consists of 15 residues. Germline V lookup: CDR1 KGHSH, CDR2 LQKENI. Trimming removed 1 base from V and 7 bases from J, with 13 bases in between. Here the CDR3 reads CASSPRRADGEKLFF. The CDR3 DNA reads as TGTGCCAGCTCACCACGAAGGGCGGATGGTGAAAAACTGTTTTTT.

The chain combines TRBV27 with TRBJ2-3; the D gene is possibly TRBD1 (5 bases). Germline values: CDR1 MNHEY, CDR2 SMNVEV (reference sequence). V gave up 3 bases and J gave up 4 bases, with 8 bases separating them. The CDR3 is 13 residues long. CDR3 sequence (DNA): TGTGCCAGCAGTTTTCAGGGTCCAGATACGCAGTATTTT. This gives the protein CASSFQGPDTQYF.

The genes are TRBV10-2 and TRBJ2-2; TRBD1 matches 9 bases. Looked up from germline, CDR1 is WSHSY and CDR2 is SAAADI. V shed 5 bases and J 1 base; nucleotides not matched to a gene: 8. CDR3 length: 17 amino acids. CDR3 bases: TGCGCCAGCAGTCTCCCCAGGACAGGGGTGAACACCGGGGAGCTGTTTTTT. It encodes CASSLPRTGVNTGELFF.

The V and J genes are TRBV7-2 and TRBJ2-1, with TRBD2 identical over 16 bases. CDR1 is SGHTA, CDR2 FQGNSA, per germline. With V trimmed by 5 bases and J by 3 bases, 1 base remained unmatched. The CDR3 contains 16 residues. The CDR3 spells CASSGTSGGGYNEQFF. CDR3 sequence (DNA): TGTGCCAGCAGCGGGACTAGCGGGGGGGGCTACAATGAGCAGTTCTTC.

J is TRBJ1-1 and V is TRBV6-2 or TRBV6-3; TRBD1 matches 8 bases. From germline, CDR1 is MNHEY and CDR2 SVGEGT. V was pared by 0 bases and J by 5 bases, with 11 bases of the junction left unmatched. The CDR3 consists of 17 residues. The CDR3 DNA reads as TGTGCCAGCAGTTACTCGGAGGGAACAGGGGGAAGGACTGAAGCTTTCTTT. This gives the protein CASSYSEGTGGRTEAFF.

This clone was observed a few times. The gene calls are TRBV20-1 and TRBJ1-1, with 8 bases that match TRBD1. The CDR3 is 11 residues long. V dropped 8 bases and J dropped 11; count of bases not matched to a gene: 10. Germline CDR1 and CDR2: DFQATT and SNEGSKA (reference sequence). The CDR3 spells CSTWTGLGAFF. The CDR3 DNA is TGCAGTACATGGACAGGGCTTGGTGCTTTCTTT.

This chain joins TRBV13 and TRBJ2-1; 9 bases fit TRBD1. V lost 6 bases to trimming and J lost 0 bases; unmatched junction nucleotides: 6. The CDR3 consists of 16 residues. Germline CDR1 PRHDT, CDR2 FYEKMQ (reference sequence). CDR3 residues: CASRDRGEGSYNEQFF. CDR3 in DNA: TGTGCCAGCAGGGACAGGGGAGAGGGCTCCTACAATGAGCAGTTCTTC.

CDR3 residues: CAWNLQYNQPQHF. In DNA, the CDR3 is TGTGCCTGGAATTTGCAGTACAATCAGCCCCAGCATTTT. The rearrangement links TRBV30 to TRBJ1-5, with no clear D. Germline V CDR1 and CDR2: GTSNPN, SVGIG (reference sequence). Trimming removed 4 bases at V and 3 bases at J, with 10 bases between. CDR3 length: 13 amino acids.

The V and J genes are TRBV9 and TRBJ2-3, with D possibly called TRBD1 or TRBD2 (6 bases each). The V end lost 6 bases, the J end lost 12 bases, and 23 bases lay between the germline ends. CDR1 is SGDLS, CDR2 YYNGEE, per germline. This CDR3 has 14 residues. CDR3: CASNSGYRGGPQYF. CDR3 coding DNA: TGTGCCAGCAACTCCGGGTATCGAGGGGGGCCTCAGTATTTT.

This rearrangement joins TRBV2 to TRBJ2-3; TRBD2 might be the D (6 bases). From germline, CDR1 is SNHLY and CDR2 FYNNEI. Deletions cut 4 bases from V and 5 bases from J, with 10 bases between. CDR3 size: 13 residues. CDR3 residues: CASSGEAQDTQYF. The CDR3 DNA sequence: TGTGCCAGCAGTGGGGAGGCCCAAGATACGCAGTATTTT.

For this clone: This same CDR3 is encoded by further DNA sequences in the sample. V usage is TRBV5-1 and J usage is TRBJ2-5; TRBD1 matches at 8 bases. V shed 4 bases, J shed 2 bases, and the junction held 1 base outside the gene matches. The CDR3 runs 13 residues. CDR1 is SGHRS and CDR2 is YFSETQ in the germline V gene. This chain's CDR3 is CASSGQGQETQYF. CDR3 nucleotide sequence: TGCGCCAGCAGCGGACAGGGACAAGAGACCCAGTACTTC.

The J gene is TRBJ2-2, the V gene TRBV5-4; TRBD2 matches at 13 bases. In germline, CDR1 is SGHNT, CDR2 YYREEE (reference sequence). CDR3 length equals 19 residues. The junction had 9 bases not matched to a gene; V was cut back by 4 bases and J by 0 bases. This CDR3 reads CASSPPWTSGGPNTGELFF. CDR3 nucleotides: TGTGCCAGCAGCCCTCCTTGGACTAGCGGGGGACCGAACACCGGGGAGCTGTTTTTT.

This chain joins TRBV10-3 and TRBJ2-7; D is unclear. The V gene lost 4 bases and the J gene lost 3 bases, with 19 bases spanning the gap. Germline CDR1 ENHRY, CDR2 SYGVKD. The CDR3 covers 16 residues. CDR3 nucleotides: TGTGCCATCAGTGGGGCCGCGGAGCCCCAAAACTACGAGCAGTACTTC. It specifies CAISGAAEPQNYEQYF.

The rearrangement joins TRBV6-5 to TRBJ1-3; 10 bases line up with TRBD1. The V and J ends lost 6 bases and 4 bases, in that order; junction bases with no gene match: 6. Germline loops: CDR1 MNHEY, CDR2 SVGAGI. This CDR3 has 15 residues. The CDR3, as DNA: TGTGCCAGCAGGGGACAGGGGATGGGAGGAAACACCATATATTTT. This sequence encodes CASRGQGMGGNTIYF.

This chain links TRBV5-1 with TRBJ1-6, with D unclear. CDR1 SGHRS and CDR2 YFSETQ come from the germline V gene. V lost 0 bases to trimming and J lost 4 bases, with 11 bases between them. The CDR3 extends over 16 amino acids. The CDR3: CASSLDQFLYNSPLHF. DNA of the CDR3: TGCGCCAGCAGCTTGGATCAGTTTCTTTATAATTCACCCCTCCACTTT.

Here the CDR3 reads CASSEKGGYEQYF. CDR3 coding DNA: TGCGCCAGCAGTGAGAAGGGGGGCTACGAGCAGTACTTC. This rearrangement joins TRBV10-1 to TRBJ2-7, with D possibly called TRBD1 or TRBD2 (6 bases each). This CDR3 spans 13 amino acids. Between the trimmed V and J ends, which lost 2 bases and 3 bases, there was a span of 8 bases. Looked up from germline, CDR1 is WNHNN and CDR2 is SYGVQD (reference sequence).

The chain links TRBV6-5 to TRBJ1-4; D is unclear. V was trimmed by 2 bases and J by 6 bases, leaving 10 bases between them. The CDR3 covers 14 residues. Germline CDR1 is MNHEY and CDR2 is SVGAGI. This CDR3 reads CASSYDPNDEKLFF. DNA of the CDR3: TGTGCCAGCAGTTACGACCCAAACGATGAAAAACTGTTTTTT.

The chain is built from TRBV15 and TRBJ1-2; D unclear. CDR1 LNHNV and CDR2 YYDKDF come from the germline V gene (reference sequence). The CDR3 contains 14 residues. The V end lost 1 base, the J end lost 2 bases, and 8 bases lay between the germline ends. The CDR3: CATSRGSTNYGYTF. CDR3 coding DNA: TGTGCCACCAGCAGAGGAAGCACCAACTATGGCTACACCTTC.

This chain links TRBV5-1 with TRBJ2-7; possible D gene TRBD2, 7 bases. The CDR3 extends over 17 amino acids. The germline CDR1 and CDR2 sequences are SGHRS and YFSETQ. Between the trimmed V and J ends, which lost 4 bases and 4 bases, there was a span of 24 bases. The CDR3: CASSAGEIRGAQYEQYF. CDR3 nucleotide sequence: TGCGCCAGCAGCGCGGGAGAAATCCGGGGGGCCCAGTACGAGCAGTACTTC.

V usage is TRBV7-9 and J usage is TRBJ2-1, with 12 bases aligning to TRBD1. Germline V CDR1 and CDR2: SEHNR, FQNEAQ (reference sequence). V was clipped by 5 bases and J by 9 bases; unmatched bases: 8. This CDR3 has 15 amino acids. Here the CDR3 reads CASSRRGQGASEQFF. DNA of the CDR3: TGTGCCAGCAGCCGGCGGGGACAGGGGGCCAGTGAGCAGTTCTTC.